Shown below are 7 T cell receptor beta chains from a single sample sequenced in a study of monozygotic twins with inflammatory bowel disease. TCRdb re-called the 5' RACE reads and shows each CDR3 protein once, DNA omitted. This listing includes about 160,000 distinct CDR3 sequences. Sequencing used blood. The receptors here all came from a human donor with ulcerative colitis or Crohn's disease, or a healthy co-twin of an affected twin (not recorded which).

The chain carries TRBV9 and TRBJ1-4; TCRdb reports TRBD1, a call that lacks DNA to check it against. This CDR3 contains 19 residues. Germline V gene sequence: CDR1 SGDLS, CDR2 YYNGEE. CDR3 region: CASSVGAAAVSETNEKLFF.

The chain links TRBV15 to TRBJ1-5. The CDR3 length is 20 residues. CDR1 and CDR2 (germline): LNHNV, YYDKDF (reference sequence). The CDR3 loop is CATSRATGGRAGDSNQPQHF.

The gene calls are TRBV2 and TRBJ2-5. CDR1 is SNHLY and CDR2 is FYNNEI in the germline V gene. The CDR3 is made up of 11 amino acids. This CDR3 is CASSDEPPQYF.

The chain carries TRBV7-2 and TRBJ1-1; absent DNA, TCRdb's TRBD1 call cannot be checked. CDR3 length: 16 amino acids. CDR1 and CDR2 from the germline V gene are SGHTA and FQGNSA. CDR3 residues: CASSLAWGILNTEAFF.

The J gene is TRBJ1-3, the V gene TRBV10-3. There are 16 residues in the CDR3. CDR1 is ENHRY and CDR2 is SYGVKD in the germline V gene. The CDR3 spells CAISESFDSSGNTIYF.

The chain uses TRBV7-6 and TRBJ1-1; TCRdb calls TRBD1, which cannot be checked without DNA. Germline CDR1 and CDR2: SGHVS and FNYEAQ. The CDR3 is 18 residues long. The CDR3 spells CASSLVAGGQGENTEAFF.

The CDR3 region is CASSRLPAGKLFF. The chain employs TRBV5-4 and TRBJ1-4. The CDR3 length is 13 residues. Germline-derived CDR1 and CDR2 are SGHNT and YYREEE (reference sequence).